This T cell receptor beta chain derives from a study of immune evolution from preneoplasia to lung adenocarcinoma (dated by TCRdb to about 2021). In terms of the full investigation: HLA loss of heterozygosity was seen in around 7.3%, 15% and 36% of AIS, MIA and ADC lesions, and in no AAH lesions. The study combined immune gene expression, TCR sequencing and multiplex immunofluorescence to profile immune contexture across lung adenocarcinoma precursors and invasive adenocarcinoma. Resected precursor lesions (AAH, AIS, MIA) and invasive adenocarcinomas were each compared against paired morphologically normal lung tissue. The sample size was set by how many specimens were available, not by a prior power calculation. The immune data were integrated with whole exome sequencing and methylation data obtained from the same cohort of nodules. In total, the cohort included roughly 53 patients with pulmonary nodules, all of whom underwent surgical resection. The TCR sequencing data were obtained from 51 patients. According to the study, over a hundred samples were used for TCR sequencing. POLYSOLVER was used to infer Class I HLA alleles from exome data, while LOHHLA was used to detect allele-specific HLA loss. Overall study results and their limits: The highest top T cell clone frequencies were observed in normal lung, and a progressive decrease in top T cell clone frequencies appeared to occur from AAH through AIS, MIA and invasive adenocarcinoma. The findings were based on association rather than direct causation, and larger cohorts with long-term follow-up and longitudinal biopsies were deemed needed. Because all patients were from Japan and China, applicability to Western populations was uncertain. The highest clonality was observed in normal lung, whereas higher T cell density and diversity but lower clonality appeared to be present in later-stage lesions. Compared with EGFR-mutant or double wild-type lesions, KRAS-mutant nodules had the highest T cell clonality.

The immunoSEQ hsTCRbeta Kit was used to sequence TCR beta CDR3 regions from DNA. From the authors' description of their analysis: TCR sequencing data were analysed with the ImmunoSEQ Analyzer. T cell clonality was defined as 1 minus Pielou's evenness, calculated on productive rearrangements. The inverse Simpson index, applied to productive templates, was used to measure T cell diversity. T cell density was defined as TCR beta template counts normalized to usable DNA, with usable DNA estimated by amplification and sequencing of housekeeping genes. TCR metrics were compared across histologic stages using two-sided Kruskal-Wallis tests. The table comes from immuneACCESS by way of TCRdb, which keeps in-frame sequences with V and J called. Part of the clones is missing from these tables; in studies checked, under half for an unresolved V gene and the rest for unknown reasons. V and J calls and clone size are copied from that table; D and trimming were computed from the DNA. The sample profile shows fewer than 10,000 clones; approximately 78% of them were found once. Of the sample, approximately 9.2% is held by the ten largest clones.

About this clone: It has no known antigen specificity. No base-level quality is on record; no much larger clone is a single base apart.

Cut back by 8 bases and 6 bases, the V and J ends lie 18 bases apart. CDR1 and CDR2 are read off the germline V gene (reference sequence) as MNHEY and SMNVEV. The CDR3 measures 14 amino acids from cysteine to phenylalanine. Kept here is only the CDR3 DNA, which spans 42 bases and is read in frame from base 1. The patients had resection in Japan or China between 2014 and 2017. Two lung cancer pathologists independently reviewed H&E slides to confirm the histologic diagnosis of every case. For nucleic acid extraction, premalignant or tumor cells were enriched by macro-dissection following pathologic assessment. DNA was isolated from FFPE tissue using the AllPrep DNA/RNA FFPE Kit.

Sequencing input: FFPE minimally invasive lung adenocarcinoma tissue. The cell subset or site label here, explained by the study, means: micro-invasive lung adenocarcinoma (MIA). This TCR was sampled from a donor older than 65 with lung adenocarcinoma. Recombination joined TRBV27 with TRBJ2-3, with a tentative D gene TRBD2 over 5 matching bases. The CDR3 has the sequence CASSPGVPPDTQYF. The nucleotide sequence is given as TGTGCCAGCTCGCCCGGGGTACCGCCGGATACGCAGTATTTT.